Reported below is one TCR beta chain. The antigen is unknown. The sample comes from a study of cytomegalovirus exposure and HLA in healthy donors. Primers included in the PCR were 60 Vbeta and 13 Jbeta primers. The method was immunoSEQ multiplex PCR; TCRdb's version includes in-frame clones alone and lacks a portion of them. The sample contains fewer than 90,000 clones, 80% to 90% of which appear only once. Germline assignment: CDR1 MGHDK and CDR2 SYGVNS. Trimming stripped 3 bases from V and 7 bases from J, with 18 bases between. The CDR3 has 16 residues. Study-wide points: The study reported that TCR beta sequences accurately predicted HLA-A and HLA-B alleles in most subjects.

This TCR was sampled from a human donor in good health. Sample: PBMCs. V is TRBV25-1 and J is TRBJ1-4; perhaps TRBD1 as D (6 bases). This CDR3 reads CASSDTTGKRSEKLFF. For the CDR3, the DNA is TGTGCCAGCAGTGACACAACAGGGAAAAGAAGTGAAAAACTGTTTTTT.